These T cell receptor beta chains were read from a single sample in a study of siplizumab effects on memory and regulatory T cells. Clones were read by immunoSEQ multiplex PCR, and TCRdb kept only the in-frame ones, dropping some. The sample lists about 70,000 clones; over 70% were seen once. What was sequenced was Tregs sorted from blood. The receptors shown here come from a human donor in good health. Both conserved end residues are part of each CDR3. A D gene is named only where the DNA matches it firmly. Clone size is given for some rows only: seen once, a few or many times, or a class if the clone is expanded.

CDR3nt,CDR3aa,d_gene,j_gene,abundance,v_gene
TGTGCCAGCAGCGACAATTCATTACAGTTAGCCTATGGCTACACCTTC,CASSDNSLQLAYGYTF,NA,TRBJ1-2,NA,TRBV9
TGTGCCAGCAGTTTAACCGGGTCTAATGAAAAACTGTTTTTT,CASSLTGSNEKLFF,NA,TRBJ1-4,NA,TRBV28
TGTGCCAGCAGCCCATACAGGGCCCCCGGGGAGCTGTTTTTT,CASSPYRAPGELFF,NA,TRBJ2-2,NA,TRBV14
TGCGCCAGCAGCCTGACAACCTTGCGCGGCTACACCTTC,CASSLTTLRGYTF,NA,TRBJ1-2,NA,TRBV4-1
TGTGCCAGCAGCAAATCCGGGACAGGGTACGCCGAGCAGTACTTC,CASSKSGTGYAEQYF,TRBD1,TRBJ2-7,NA,TRBV5-5
TGTGCCAGCAGCCAAGCGACTAGCGGGGTTGTTCTAGCCAAAAACATTCAGTACTTC,CASSQATSGVVLAKNIQYF,TRBD2,TRBJ2-4,NA,TRBV4-2
TGTGCCAGCAGCTTAGGCAGAGATACGCAGTATTTT,CASSLGRDTQYF,NA,TRBJ2-3,NA,TRBV7-2
TGCGCCAGCAGCTTGGGGCAGGACCTCGGGGAGACCCAGTACTTC,CASSLGQDLGETQYF,NA,TRBJ2-5,NA,TRBV5-1
TGTGCCAGCAGCTTAGGGACAGCTACTAATTCACCCCTCCACTTT,CASSLGTATNSPLHF,NA,TRBJ1-6,NA,TRBV11-3
TGTGCCAGCAGCACCGTTTTCCGGGAGACCCAGTACTTC,CASSTVFRETQYF,NA,TRBJ2-5,NA,TRBV7-3
TGTGCCAGCAGCCTAATACCGGGACAGGGGCTTTCCGAGCAGTACTTC,CASSLIPGQGLSEQYF,TRBD1,TRBJ2-7,NA,TRBV7-2
TGCGCCAGCAGCCCGTCCGGCACGGGAGGTCCCCCATACAATGAGCAGTTCTTC,CASSPSGTGGPPYNEQFF,TRBD2,TRBJ2-1,NA,TRBV4-1
TGTGCCAGCTCACCACGAGTAGACACTGAAGCTTTCTTT,CASSPRVDTEAFF,NA,TRBJ1-1,NA,TRBV18
TGTGCCAGCAGCCAAGCGGGAATCGGTGGCTACACCTTC,CASSQAGIGGYTF,NA,TRBJ1-2,NA,TRBV14
TGTGCCAGCAGCGCAGGGGGGGCTGAAGCTTTCTTT,CASSAGGAEAFF,TRBD1,TRBJ1-1,NA,TRBV9
TGTGCCAGCAGCTACGGGGGGTTAGCCAAAAACATTCAGTACTTC,CASSYGGLAKNIQYF,TRBD2,TRBJ2-4,NA,TRBV6-5
TGTGCCAGCAGCTTAGCCTTTAGCAATGAGCAGTTCTTC,CASSLAFSNEQFF,NA,TRBJ2-1,NA,TRBV7-2
TGTGCCAGCAGCTTTTCTAGCGGGAGGCGGGGGACCCAGTACTTC,CASSFSSGRRGTQYF,TRBD2,TRBJ2-5,NA,TRBV11-3
TGTGCCAGCAGCGCAGGGAGGGTCATTCAGCCCCAGCATTTT,CASSAGRVIQPQHF,NA,TRBJ1-5,NA,TRBV6-5
TGTGCCACCCGCTTCGACAGGGGCCACCCCGGGGCCAACGTCCTGACTTTC,CATRFDRGHPGANVLTF,TRBD1,TRBJ2-6,NA,TRBV27
TGTGCCAGCAGTGAAGTGACAGGGAAAATCTCAACTAATGAAAAACTGTTTTTT,CASSEVTGKISTNEKLFF,TRBD1,TRBJ1-4,NA,TRBV6-1
TGTGCCACCAGCAGAGGCGGACAGGCAGGACCCTATGAAAAACTGTTTTTT,CATSRGGQAGPYEKLFF,TRBD1,TRBJ1-4,once,TRBV15
TGTGCCAGCAGCCGGGGACAGGGGGCTAATGGCTACACCTTC,CASSRGQGANGYTF,TRBD1,TRBJ1-2,NA,TRBV27
TGTGCCAGCAGCAAAGGTCAAATCGGGACAGTTTTCAACTATGGCTACACCTTC,CASSKGQIGTVFNYGYTF,NA,TRBJ1-2,few,TRBV21-1
TGTGCCAGCAGTACCCCATCTGGGGCCAACGTCCTGACTTTC,CASSTPSGANVLTF,NA,TRBJ2-6,NA,TRBV6-5
TGTGCCTGGAGTGTAAGCATAACGGGCACCGGGGAGCTGTTTTTT,CAWSVSITGTGELFF,NA,TRBJ2-2,NA,TRBV30
TGTGCCAGCCACAGGGACTCTGGAAACACCATATATTTT,CASHRDSGNTIYF,NA,TRBJ1-3,NA,TRBV6-1
TGTGCCAGCAGCACGGGACAGGGCTATAACTATGGCTACACCTTC,CASSTGQGYNYGYTF,TRBD1,TRBJ1-2,NA,TRBV2
TGTGCCAGCAGTTTAGGGGGACAGGGCAATCAGCCCCAGCATTTT,CASSLGGQGNQPQHF,TRBD1,TRBJ1-5,NA,TRBV28
TGTGCCAGCAGCTTGAGTGCTTCTGGAAACACCATATATTTT,CASSLSASGNTIYF,NA,TRBJ1-3,NA,TRBV7-9
TGTGCCAGCTCACCACTCCCGGGGGGGCCGAATGAAAAACTGTTTTTT,CASSPLPGGPNEKLFF,NA,TRBJ1-4,NA,TRBV18